This TCR beta chain came from a study of T cell responses to AZD1222 COVID-19 vaccine (dated by TCRdb to the early 2020s). For the wider study: AZD1222 recipients whose second dose came at about 4 weeks and those whose second dose came at about 12 weeks were combined into one group, since spike-specific TCR depth and breadth did not differ between the two schedules. Trial participants were enrolled by age into subgroups of 18-55, 56-69 and 70-plus years, and roughly 160, 29 and 62 TCR-sequenced participants, respectively, were included in these subgroups. A total of 230 to 250 trial participants underwent TCR sequencing, of whom some 210 received two doses of AZD1222 and some 25 received two doses of the MenACWY control vaccine.

As regards this clone: It has no known antigen specificity. Per-base quality was not reported, and no clone a single base away is much larger than it.

Findings and caveats that apply to the study as a whole: Because no samples from the day 14 peak response were available, repertoires could be characterized only after the peak T cell response. Conclusions about previously exposed vaccinees are limited, since just five to seven AZD1222 recipients were seropositive for SARS-CoV-2 at baseline. After two AZD1222 doses, spike-specific TCR breadth and depth were significantly higher than at day 0 and than in MenACWY recipients. Vaccine-associated CD4 TCRs spanned the whole spike protein, with dominant responses in regions 160-218 and 743-854. Reportedly, almost half of the unique spike-specific TCRs recognized epitopes lying outside the regions that are mutated in the B.1.351 and B.1.1.7 variants. In the small 56-69-year group, the increase in depth fell short of significance, most likely because of low power. Participants were mostly white British, with more females than males. The authors suggested clonal diversity may have been underestimated.

The CDR3 regions of human TCRbeta chains were analyzed by immunosequencing. On the authors' methods: Repertoire TCRs were matched against a reference library of SARS-CoV-2-specific TCRs generated with the MIRA antigen-specificity platform. Breadth was defined as the fraction of unique TCRs that were SARS-CoV-2-associated. Depth was defined as the fraction of total T cells that were SARS-CoV-2-associated. Each spike-specific TCR was assigned to its reactive spike region and to a CD4 or CD8 class using the MIRA data. Log10-transformed breadth and depth values were compared by one-way ANOVA with Sidak's multiple comparisons tests. The table comes from immuneACCESS by way of TCRdb, which keeps in-frame sequences with V and J called. Part of the clones is missing from these tables; in studies checked, under half for an unresolved V gene and the rest for unknown reasons. The DNA gave D and trimming, while V, J and clone size come from that table. For this sample there are 100,000 to 150,000 clones; 80% to 90% appear just once. About 8.5% of the sample comes from the top ten.

This sample's time point label indicates: baseline before first vaccination. The vaccinee samples were drawn from two UK trials, COV001 and COV002, one of which was a single-blind randomized controlled phase 2/3 trial testing AZD1222 (ChAdOx1 nCoV-19) in healthy adults. Trial participant PBMC samples were collected at day 0 and day 28 after the second dose for TCRbeta chain sequencing. The source of this sequence is an adult in good health. Specimen: peripheral blood, collected on day 0 of AZD1222 vaccination.

The sequence in DNA is TGCAGCGTTGAGTTGATCGAAGTAACAGCAACTAATGAAAAACTGTTTTTT. This translates into CSVELIEVTATNEKLFF. Recombination connected TRBV29-1 to TRBJ1-4; no D gene is confidently identified. The CDR3, from cysteine to phenylalanine, totals 17 residues. Only CDR3 DNA remains: 51 bases, in frame from the first base. Reading the germline V gene gives CDR1 SQVTM and CDR2 ANQGSEA. V loses 3 bases, J loses 0 bases, and the germline ends lie 17 bases apart.